The 11 T cell receptor beta chains presented below share a single source sample, sequenced in a study of T cell repertoires in cytomegalovirus infection. Their specific antigens are unknown. In TCRdb, the reads were re-called with MiXCR into one record per CDR3 protein. In the table there are some 700,000 distinct CDR3 sequences, about 33% of which are singletons. The sequenced sample was cultured PBMCs, obtained from culture after CMV antigen stimulation. All receptors come from a human donor in good health (CMV status not recorded). Some clones in this sample may be carry-over from other donors' samples.

V is TRBV11-3 and J is TRBJ2-7, with TRBD2 identical over 8 bases. The CDR3 length is 13 residues. Per germline, CDR1 SGHNT and CDR2 YENEEA. V gave up 8 bases and J gave up 5 bases; unmatched junction bases: 8. This CDR3 is CASGPSGQNEQYF. The DNA of the CDR3 is TGTGCCAGCGGCCCTAGCGGGCAAAACGAGCAGTACTTC.

There are a few counts of this clonotype. The chain couples TRBV7-9 to TRBJ2-1; D unclear. This CDR3 has 12 residues. Germline V gives CDR1 SEHNR, CDR2 FQNEAQ (reference sequence). V lost 1 base to trimming and J lost 12 bases, with 10 bases between them. The CDR3: CASSLEVLGQFF. Here the CDR3 DNA reads TGTGCCAGCAGCTTAGAGGTACTGGGGCAGTTCTTC.

The chain carries TRBV5-5 and TRBJ1-6; no reliable D call. Trimming removed 4 bases at V and 10 bases at J, with 12 bases between. CDR3 length: 13 amino acids. CDR1 is SGHKS and CDR2 is YYEKEE in the germline V gene (reference sequence). CDR3 DNA: TGTGCCAGCAGCCTCCTCGTGGGATCACCCCTCCACTTT. The encoded protein is CASSLLVGSPLHF.

This chain connects TRBV11-3 to TRBJ1-5, with 8 bases matching TRBD1. This CDR3 comprises 14 residues. V trimming: 7 bases; J trimming: 2 bases; junction bases outside the gene matches: 4. Germline V lookup: CDR1 SGHNT, CDR2 YENEEA. The CDR3 sequence: CASTGGYGNQPQHF. For the CDR3, the DNA is TGTGCCAGCACAGGGGGCTACGGCAATCAGCCCCAGCATTTT. The full variable domain, its missing parts supplied by reference TRBV11-3 and TRBJ1-5, is EAGVVQSPRYKIIEKKQPVAFWCNPISGHNTLYWYLQNLGQGPELLIRYENEEAVDDSQLPKDRFSAERLKGVDSTLKIQPAELGDSAVYLCASTGGYGNQPQHFGDGTRLSIL.

The chain joins TRBV12-3 or TRBV12-4 to TRBJ1-5; D possibly corresponds to TRBD1 (5 bases). The V and J ends lost 5 bases and 3 bases respectively, with 11 bases between them. The CDR3 has 14 amino acids. The CDR3 coding sequence is TGTGCCAGCAGTCCCGGGACTTACAATCAGCCCCAGCATTTT. The encoded protein is CASSPGTYNQPQHF.

This chain joins TRBV7-8 and TRBJ2-7, with TRBD1 matching 7 bases. Germline values: CDR1 SGHVS, CDR2 FQNEAQ. There are 13 residues in the CDR3. The V gene end was trimmed by 6 bases and the J gene end by 7 bases; junction bases not matched to a gene: 9. CDR3 nucleotide sequence: TGTGCCAGCAGTTACCGACAGGGCCGTGAGCAGTACTTC. This sequence encodes CASSYRQGREQYF.

V gene TRBV15 combines with J gene TRBJ2-7; the D gene is possibly TRBD2 (5 bases). V was cut by 1 base and J by 7 bases, with 8 bases left in between. The CDR3 is 12 amino acids. Germline V gene lookup returns CDR1 LNHNV and CDR2 YYDKDF (reference sequence). CDR3 loop: CATSRGSGEQYF. The CDR3 nucleotides read TGTGCCACCAGCAGAGGATCGGGGGAGCAGTACTTC.

This chain uses TRBV7-2 with TRBJ2-7; the D call may be TRBD1 or TRBD2 (5 bases each). Germline V lookup: CDR1 SGHTA, CDR2 FQGNSA. V was shortened by 2 bases and J by 5 bases, with 13 bases between the two germline ends. The CDR3 extends over 14 amino acids. CDR3 amino acids: CASSLIVGTHEQYF. The CDR3 bases are TGTGCCAGCAGCTTAATAGTAGGGACCCACGAGCAGTACTTC.

This clonotype was seen only a few times. The chain links TRBV7-6 to TRBJ1-4; 7 positions agree with TRBD1. From germline, CDR1 is SGHVS and CDR2 FNYEAQ. This CDR3 has 15 amino acids. The trim removed 3 bases at V and 5 bases at J, leaving 6 bases unmatched. CDR3 nucleotide sequence: TGTGCCAGCAGCTTTAACAGGGGCCCCAATGAAAAACTGTTTTTT. Translated: CASSFNRGPNEKLFF.

The rearrangement links TRBV6-5 to TRBJ1-2; 10 bases map to TRBD1. This CDR3 has 17 residues. The germline V gene encodes CDR1 MNHEY and CDR2 SVGAGI. The V segment lost 5 bases and the J segment 8 bases; nucleotides outside the gene matches: 17. CDR3 coding DNA: TGTGCCAGCAGTCTATACCGCCCGGGACAGGGGCCGCCGGGCTACACCTTC. The encoded protein is CASSLYRPGQGPPGYTF.

The chain couples TRBV7-8 to TRBJ1-2; no clear D. Deletions cut 2 bases from V and 8 bases from J, with 15 bases between. This CDR3 spans 14 amino acids. The germline V gene has CDR1 SGHVS and CDR2 FQNEAQ. CDR3 sequence reads: CASSLIAGWRGYTF. The CDR3 DNA reads as TGTGCCAGCAGCTTAATAGCCGGCTGGCGAGGCTACACCTTC.